This T cell receptor beta chain comes out of a study of T-cell memory formation after mild COVID-19. Study findings and constraints: Shrinking CD4+ clones resided mostly in CM and EM, and CD8+ ones in EMRA. Clones that contracted from day 15 to 85 were balanced CD4/CD8, while later expanders leaned CD4+.

The germline V gene encodes CDR1 LNHDA and CDR2 SQIVND (reference sequence). V trimming: 1 base; J trimming: 4 bases; junction bases outside the gene matches: 6. The length of the CDR3 is 16 residues. About this clonotype itself: Its antigen remains unknown.

From 5'RACE with constant-segment primers came TCR alpha and TCR beta cDNA libraries that carried sample barcodes and UMIs. TCRdb re-called the 5' RACE reads through MiXCR, storing one row per CDR3 protein. The table lists approximately 450,000 distinct CDR3 sequences, 15% to 20% of them singletons. The source of this sequence is an adult woman who had mild COVID-19 (a few samples of this study predate the infection). Cell type and time point are not known. Sequencing was done on a sample of PBMCs or a T cell subset sorted from them (not recorded which). The chain uses TRBV19 and TRBJ2-1; 8 bases agree with TRBD1. The chain's CDR3 is CASSIGTGLYYNEQFF. The CDR3 nucleotides are TGTGCCAGTAGTATAGGGACAGGGTTATATTACAATGAGCAGTTCTTC.